This T cell receptor (beta chain) was observed in a study of identical twins (dated by TCRdb to the mid-2010s). At the level of the whole study: TCR alpha and beta repertoires from monozygotic twins, unrelated adults of various ages and cord blood were deep-sequenced to test whether fetal clonotypes persist. Replicate twin experiments were performed at different times using different library preparation protocols to rule out contamination.

Here is what the overall study found, with its caveats: Zero-insertion analyses could be partly confounded by invariant T cells such as MAIT and iNKT, although diverse VJ usage argued against such confounding for most clonotypes. Compared with coincidental sharing between unrelated individuals, out-of-frame TCR alpha sequences shared between twins showed an excess of sequences with low generation probability. A weaker excess of twin sharing was found in beta out-of-frame sequences because the signal-to-noise ratio was lowered by fewer shared sequences. Because the same donors could not be followed over many years, the conclusions depended on cross-sectional statistical analysis. In monozygotic twins, out-of-frame TCR alpha sharing was systematically underestimated by recombination models, although the models agreed with sharing between unrelated individuals. Abundant cord blood beta clonotypes carried fewer insertions; young adult naive repertoires showed a weaker similar trend, while memory repertoires showed none.

Only healthy Caucasian donors were included. Three pairs of female monozygotic twins, all aged roughly 18 to 29 years, were included in the twin cohort. Peripheral blood mononuclear cells were used as the source from which RNA for TCR libraries was isolated. This clonotype occurred a few times. Its cognate antigen has yet to be identified. It has no much larger one-base neighbor in the sample; base qualities were not kept. Preparation of the library involved 5' RACE. Sequencing took place on an Illumina HiSeq 2000. Template switching added a universal primer binding site, and the final cDNA carried a unique molecular identifier that allowed TCR cDNA molecules to be counted accurately. First-strand cDNA for TCR alpha and beta chains was synthesized from specific primers in the conserved constant-segment region. To control for contamination, each cDNA library was double barcoded with a SMART-Mk sample barcode plus Illumina barcodes. TruSeq adapter sequences, together with Illumina sample barcodes, were added in two successive PCR steps. The Illumina HiSeq platform was used with custom primers to sequence TCR alpha and beta cDNA libraries. Per the authors' processing: MiGEC was used to process raw reads and extract unique molecular identifiers, and MiXCR was used to find CDR3 positions. Recombination models were inferred per individual with the repgenHMM and IGoR tools using an EM algorithm. The analysis of shared clonotypes was done with the tcR package in R, with sharing normalized by the product of cloneset sizes. Out-of-frame nonproductive sequences were analyzed to study raw recombination free of thymic and clonal selection effects. Starting from the raw public reads, TCRdb applied fastp trimming at Q25, assembled clones with MiXCR and retained in-frame beta chains. Here each entry gathers all rows of one CDR3 protein and keeps the most common genes and DNA. TCRdb, rather than the study authors, made the V and J calls. The sample profile shows hundreds of thousands of distinct CDR3 sequences; roughly 18% of them were found once. The ten largest clones capture around 13% of the sample.

The CDR3 holds 13 amino acids from the cysteine to the phenylalanine. Just CDR3 DNA is preserved here, 39 bases in frame from base 1. CDR1 and CDR2 were assigned from the germline V gene as SGHDT and YYEEEE. V sheds 4 bases and J sheds 1 base, leaving 6 bases between their ends. These data were also filed under a second study, of T cells expressing NK-cell markers. The other study reports the following: Three sorted T-cell subsets (CD3+CD56+NKG2C+, CD3+CD56+NKG2C- and CD3+CD56-NKG2C+) from roughly 8 donors had their TCR beta-chain repertoires profiled. Among the eight sequenced donors, seven were HCMV-seropositive and one was HCMV-seronegative. To restrict sorting to alphabetaTCR-expressing T cells, an anti-gammadeltaTCR antibody was added in several experiments. In more than five donors, the dominant CD3+CD56+NKG2C+ clonotypes ranked among the top 10 CD8+ clonotypes, making up about 1.0-7.5% of CD8+ T cells. Those dominant clonotypes were again the most abundant among CD3+CD56-NKG2C+ cells in several donors, at roughly 25-65%. It remained unclear whether the expanded NKG2C-expressing T cell clones were specific for HCMV antigens. The study sequenced eight donors, all healthy volunteers chosen at random: three men and five women. A commercial ELISA kit detecting HCMV-specific IgG in serum was used to determine HCMV serostatus. Bulk peripheral blood T-cell repertoires were additionally sequenced from unsorted PBMC for several donors. MIGEC was used to demultiplex reads and group the reads by UMI, and MiTCR was used to assemble and quantify clonotypes. To exclude erroneous sequences, only TCR cDNA sequences supported by at least two reads were retained. Downstream repertoire analysis used the tcR package, and clonotypes were matched across fractions by CDR3 nucleotide sequence plus V segment. VDJmatch was used to annotate antigen specificity against VDJdb, with one amino acid substitution in CDR3 permitted.

The sequencing sample was made of PBMCs. In this chain, TRBV5-6 is recombined with TRBJ1-5; the D gene cannot be named for sure. This receptor was taken from a woman aged 18-29 years in good health. Read as DNA, the sequence is TGTGCCAGCAGCCACGGGAGCAATCAGCCCCAGCATTTT. Its product reads: CASSHGSNQPQHF.